Sequencing of this T cell receptor (beta chain) was carried out in a study of patients and donors after allogeneic stem cell transplantation. CDR3 length: 14 amino acids. Germline V gene lookup returns CDR1 SGHTA and CDR2 FQGNSA. With 7 bases removed from V and 0 bases from J, the gap between germline ends came to 12 bases. TCRdb reprocessed the RT-PCR reads with MiXCR, giving one entry per CDR3 protein. The sample contains hundreds of thousands of distinct CDR3 sequences, about 38% of which appear only once. This clonotype was sampled from a human donor who was either an allogeneic HSCT recipient or a stem cell or donor lymphocyte infusion donor (not recorded which). It is not recorded whose cells these are; they may come from a transplant donor. Material: blood, either unsorted or a sorted T cell fraction (not recorded which). The chain joins TRBV7-2 to TRBJ1-2; D gene uncertain. The CDR3 nucleotides read TGTGCCAGCACCCCTCCGTTCACTAACTATGGCTACACCTTC. Translating gives CASTPPFTNYGYTF.